This TCR beta chain was captured by sequencing in a study of blood T cells in healthy people across ages. The table lists this clonotype with a few counts. A second PCR of roughly 7 to 11 cycles used a sample-barcoded 5' primer and a J-beta primer mix. One entry per CDR3 protein, called by TCRdb with MiXCR from the 5' RACE reads. The sample carries around 1,700,000 distinct CDR3 sequences, over 25% recorded once. The CDR3 consists of 12 residues. Looked up from germline, CDR1 is MDHEN and CDR2 is SYDVKM. V lost 10 bases and J lost 6, with 12 bases in between. The sequencing input was blood. This sequence joins TRBV28 and TRBJ1-4; no clear D gene. This sequence was found in a woman in her twenties or thirties in good health. In nucleotides, the CDR3 is TGTGCCACCGGACTGGTATATGAAAAACTGTTTTTT. This codes for CATGLVYEKLFF.